These T cell receptor beta chains were read from a single sample in a study of cytotoxic CD8 clonotypes in ibrutinib-treated CLL. The repertoire was sequenced with immunoSEQ multiplex PCR; TCRdb's copy has only in-frame clones and lacks some. This table holds more than 12,000 clones, less than 80% found once. The specimen comprised PBMCs, sampled before ibrutinib treatment. The receptors come from a human donor with chronic lymphocytic leukemia. Each CDR3 is given with its conserved first and last residue. The order of the fields is J gene, D gene, clone size, V gene, CDR3 DNA, CDR3 protein. D genes are given only for firm matches. Part of the rows lack a size; the others show once, few, many or a class for expanded clones.

TRBJ2-7,TRBD1,NA,TRBV23-1,TGCGCCAGCAGTCAATGGCCCCTACTCACCGCCCCGGGACAGGGAGTGACCTACGAGCAGTACTTC,CASSQWPLLTAPGQGVTYEQYF
TRBJ2-7,TRBD2,NA,TRBV7-9,TGTGCCAGCAGCGACGGACTAGCCTACGAGCAGTACTTC,CASSDGLAYEQYF
TRBJ1-1,TRBD1,NA,TRBV27,TGTGCCAGCAGCAAGACAGGGGTTGGGGTGAACACTGAAGCTTTCTTT,CASSKTGVGVNTEAFF
TRBJ1-1,NA,NA,TRBV11-3,TGTGCCAGCAGCTCGTTGTCGAACACTGAAGCTTTCTTT,CASSSLSNTEAFF
TRBJ1-3,TRBD1,NA,TRBV5-6,TGTGCCAGCAGCTGGGACAGGGGGACCATATATTTT,CASSWDRGTIYF
TRBJ1-2,TRBD1,medium-sized,TRBV28,TGTGCCAGCAGTTCTGGACAGGGGGACTATGGCTACACCTTC,CASSSGQGDYGYTF
TRBJ1-1,NA,NA,TRBV5-1,TGCGCCAGCCGGACTCTGAACACTGAAGCTTTCTTT,CASRTLNTEAFF
TRBJ1-2,NA,few,TRBV6-5,TGTGCCAGCAAGGCCTCAAACTATGGCTACACCTTC,CASKASNYGYTF
TRBJ1-5,NA,NA,TRBV6-5,TGTGCCAGCGGCCTATTCGGGAAGAATCAGCCCCAGCATTTT,CASGLFGKNQPQHF
TRBJ2-3,NA,few,TRBV5-4,TGTGCCAGCAGCTTGGAGGGGGGGGTGGGCACAGATACGCAGTATTTT,CASSLEGGVGTDTQYF
TRBJ2-5,NA,once,TRBV28,TGTGCCAGCAGTTTTGAGGAGACCCAGTACTTC,CASSFEETQYF
TRBJ2-3,NA,NA,TRBV20-1,TGCAGTGCTGCCCTGGTTGGTACGCAGTATTTT,CSAALVGTQYF
TRBJ1-2,NA,NA,TRBV28,TGTGCCAGCAGTTTGCGGGGGCGCTATGGCTACACCTTC,CASSLRGRYGYTF
TRBJ2-7,NA,NA,TRBV7-9,TGTGCCAGCAGCTTGAGGGGAACCTACGAGCAGTACTTC,CASSLRGTYEQYF
TRBJ2-3,NA,NA,TRBV5-5,TGTGCCAGCAGCTTGGACAGGACACCTACGCAGTATTTT,CASSLDRTPTQYF
TRBJ2-1,TRBD2,few,TRBV27,TGTGCCAGCAGTCCCCTTAGCGGGACGGATGAGCAGTTCTTC,CASSPLSGTDEQFF
TRBJ1-6,NA,few,TRBV10-3,TGTGCCATCACCCGCGCCGGGACGGTTCAAAATTCACCCCTCCACTTT,CAITRAGTVQNSPLHF
TRBJ2-7,NA,few,TRBV5-6,TGTGCCAGCAGCTTTAGGGGCCACGAGCAGTACTTC,CASSFRGHEQYF